This T cell receptor (beta chain) was recovered during a study of CD8 T cells in ankylosing spondylitis. TCRdb re-called the 5' RACE reads through MiXCR, storing one row per CDR3 protein. The table has 150,000 to 200,000 distinct CDR3 sequences, 18% seen once; the top ten hold roughly 4.5%. Whole-study results and caveats: In the blood and synovial fluid of reactive arthritis, some motif variants had been previously reported. The authors reported significant enrichment of disease-linked clones in matched ankylosing spondylitis synovial fluid. For ankylosing spondylitis blood, a TCR beta motif of about eight highly homologous variants appeared characteristic.

Of note for this clonotype: Its matching antigen is unknown.

This CDR3 has 14 amino acids. V was clipped by 1 base and J by 8 bases, with 12 bases between them. This clonotype originated in a male donor aged 5 to 30 with ankylosing spondylitis or in good health (not recorded which). The sequenced sample consisted of blood, either unsorted or a sorted T cell fraction (not recorded which). V and J are TRBV12-3 or TRBV12-4 and TRBJ2-1, with a weak D call TRBD2 (6 bases). The DNA for the CDR3 is TGTGCCAGCAGTTTAGTTTCGGGGGAGGATGAGCAGTTCTTC. Residues: CASSLVSGEDEQFF.